These 5 T cell receptor beta chains came from one sample sequenced in a study of CD4 and CD8 cells across lung adenocarcinoma regions. TCRdb itself ran the PCR reads through MiXCR, one entry per CDR3 protein. This sample has under 30,000 distinct CDR3 sequences; 50% to 55% occur once, and the top ten carry more than 40%. What was sequenced was CD8+ T cells from the center of a lung tumor. Source of these receptors: a male donor with lung adenocarcinoma. The CD4 and CD8 labels of this study may be unreliable.

The rearrangement joins TRBV6-5 to TRBJ2-4, with 7 positions matching TRBD1. Near its end, the DNA agrees better with TRBJ2-7, so the J call may be wrong. CDR3 size: 15 residues. In germline, CDR1 is MNHEY, CDR2 SVGAGI. The CDR3 DNA follows: TGTGCCAGCAGTTACGGTAGGGGGCGAGTTGACGAGCAGTACTTC. It specifies CASSYGRGRVDEQYF.

The chain carries TRBV27 and TRBJ2-1; 13 bases map to TRBD2. J was trimmed by 5 bases and V by 4 bases; bases with no gene match: 2. This CDR3 comprises 15 residues. CDR1 MNHEY and CDR2 SMNVEV come from the germline V gene (reference sequence). The CDR3, as DNA: TGTGCCAGCAGTTCGGGGACTAGCGGGAACAATGAGCAGTTCTTC. Its protein is CASSSGTSGNNEQFF.

The chain recombines TRBV6-1 with TRBJ1-6, with TRBD1 matching over 9 bases. CDR3 length equals 17 residues. In germline, CDR1 is MNHNS, CDR2 SASEGT. Losses at the gene ends were 2 bases for V and 1 base for J; bases not matched to a gene: 3. The CDR3 DNA reads as TGTGCCAGCAGTGAAAAGACAGGGGGGTCCTATAATTCACCCCTCCACTTT. It yields the protein CASSEKTGGSYNSPLHF.

The V gene is TRBV28, the J gene TRBJ2-5, with a weak D call TRBD2 (5 bases). The end of the DNA is better explained by TRBJ2-7, so the J call may be wrong. CDR1 MDHEN and CDR2 SYDVKM come from the germline V gene. The CDR3 runs 14 residues. CDR3: CASSLTGYSVEQYF. Written as DNA, the CDR3 is TGTGCCAGCAGTTTAACGGGGTATTCCGTCGAGCAGTACTTC.

Notes on this clonotype: A much larger clonotype is one base distant, so this may be a read error. The chain has TRBV6-1 and TRBJ2-1; 10 positions match TRBD1. CDR1 is MNHNS and CDR2 is SASEGT in the germline V gene. Trimming took 3 bases from V and 8 from J; bases not matched to a gene: 4. The CDR3 runs 14 residues. The CDR3 nucleotides read TGTGCCAGCAGTGAGGGGACAGGGGCGGATGAGCAGTTCTTC. Translation gives CASSEGTGADEQFF.